The clone carrying this T cell receptor beta chain was seen a handful of times. Its antigen is still unknown. This sample stems from a study of T cells in Graves' hyperthyroidism and ophthalmopathy. The V gene end was trimmed by 5 bases and the J gene end by 4 bases; junction bases not matched to a gene: 12. The V gene's germline CDR1 is ENHRY and CDR2 SYGVKD. The CDR3 covers 16 residues. Amplification targeted TCR beta CDR3 regions from RNA transcripts. Researchers ran a first-round RT-PCR on the TCR CDR3 using the HTBI primer set. TCRdb analysed the multiplex PCR reads with MiXCR anew, one entry per CDR3 protein. The sample contains some 400,000 distinct CDR3 sequences, about 15% of which appear only once. Stable Graves' hyperthyroidism denoted no ophthalmopathy progression over 18 months. Hyperthyroidism was newly diagnosed in patients aged 18 to 65 (duration under 2 months). The PBMCs had their origin in about 9.7 ml of fresh peripheral blood.

General study points: Ophthalmopathy got predicted by the model a median around six months before its onset.

The clonotype comes from a woman aged 55-69 years with Graves' hyperthyroidism. The genes are TRBV10-3 and TRBJ2-3, with 7 bases fitting TRBD2. Sequenced: blood. This CDR3 reads CAISKGGLGISDTQYF. The CDR3 DNA is TGTGCCATCAGTAAGGGAGGACTAGGGATCTCAGATACGCAGTATTTT.